This T cell receptor (beta chain) was retrieved from a study of post-analysis software for immune sequencing data (dated by TCRdb to the mid-2010s). Notes on the research overall: The recorded disease courses included relapsing-remitting, secondary progressive and progressive-relapsing multiple sclerosis, and some patients had no subtype annotation. A subset of samples was prepared in parallel using single-end sample barcoding, then pooled and co-amplified after Illumina adapter ligation. The patient repertoires were set against approximately 10 previously published healthy control repertoires from donors whose ages ranged from 6 to 25 years.

Results and caveats for the whole study, not just this receptor: Compared with controls, multiple sclerosis patients had significantly lower normalized Chao1 diversity, a finding suggesting substantial peripheral T-cell clonal expansion. Strong co-clustering of samples prepared in the same batch was shown by direct clustering with F measure, prompting a batch-effect correction. The control group was slightly older than the multiple sclerosis patient group. Several TRBV segments, including TRBV5-6, TRBV5-1 and TRBV20-1, were significantly more frequent in patients than controls.

To demonstrate the VDJtools post-analysis software, TCR beta repertoires were profiled from the peripheral blood of 10 to 15 young patients with multiple sclerosis. The patients with multiple sclerosis were children and adolescents between 6 and 15 years of age. The CDR3 starts with the cysteine, ends with the phenylalanine, and has 15 residues. Just the 45-base CDR3 DNA is kept, in frame starting at base 1. V and J are trimmed by 0 bases and 4 bases, and the gene matches miss 8 bases of the junction. From a lookup of the germline V gene (reference sequence), CDR1 and CDR2 are DFQATT and SNEGSKA. Receptor libraries were prepared by PCR. TCRdb records Illumina HiSeq 2500 as the sequencer. To reduce PCR and sequencing biases, unique molecular identifiers were built into the TCR beta cDNA libraries. About 500,000 cDNA molecules were obtained for every 1 to 10 million input T cells, so each molecule roughly corresponded to one T cell. Patient libraries were prepared and sequenced with the same protocol used for the earlier healthy control dataset. Within a given batch, samples were prepared together, multiplexed and sequenced on the same HiSeq lane. For the original study's pipeline: MIGEC was used to process the raw barcoded reads, and molecular identifier groups with only a single read were discarded before consensus assembly and CDR3 extraction. Clonotype tables were post-analysed with VDJtools, and diversity was normalized by down-sampling all datasets to the smallest sample size. Repertoire overlap clustering matched CDR3 amino acid but not nucleotide sequences to correct batch-related cross-sample contamination. The public reads were run again by TCRdb, first through fastp at Q25 and then through MiXCR, and only productive beta chains were kept. Here each entry gathers all rows of one CDR3 protein and keeps the most common genes and DNA. These V and J calls originate from TCRdb's pipeline instead of the authors' own analysis. For this sample there are a few hundred thousand distinct CDR3 sequences; roughly 45% appear just once. In total, the top ten clones hold about 12% of the sample.

A few counts support this clonotype. Its antigen specificity is not known. Nothing much larger sits one base from this clone, and base qualities are not available. The TCR comes from a girl under 18 with multiple sclerosis. Recombination linked TRBV20-1 to TRBJ2-5; TRBD2 aligns with 7 central bases. The specimen was blood. The DNA sequence reads TGCAGTGCTAGAGAGTCGGGGAGGGCCATAGAGACCCAGTACTTC. Its translation is CSARESGRAIETQYF.